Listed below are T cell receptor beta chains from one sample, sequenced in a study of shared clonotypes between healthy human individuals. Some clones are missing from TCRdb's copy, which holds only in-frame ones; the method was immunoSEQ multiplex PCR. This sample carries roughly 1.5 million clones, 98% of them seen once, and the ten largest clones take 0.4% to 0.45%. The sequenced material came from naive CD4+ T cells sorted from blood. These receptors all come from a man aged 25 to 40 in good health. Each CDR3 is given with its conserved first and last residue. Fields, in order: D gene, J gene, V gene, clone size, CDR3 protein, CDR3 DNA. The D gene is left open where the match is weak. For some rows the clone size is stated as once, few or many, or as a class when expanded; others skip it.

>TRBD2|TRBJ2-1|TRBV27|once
CASSPPGLASFVNEQFF
TGTGCCAGCAGTCCGCCGGGACTAGCCAGCTTTGTTAATGAGCAGTTCTTC
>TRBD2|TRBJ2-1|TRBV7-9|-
CASSLGAGGLYNEQFF
TGTGCCAGCAGCTTAGGGGCGGGAGGCCTATACAATGAGCAGTTCTTC
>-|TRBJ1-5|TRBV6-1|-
CASSDSPTGAQHF
TGTGCCAGCAGTGACAGCCCTACTGGGGCCCAGCATTTT
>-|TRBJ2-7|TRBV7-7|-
CASSLDTGVEQYF
TGTGCCAGCAGCCTGGACACGGGGGTGGAGCAGTACTTC
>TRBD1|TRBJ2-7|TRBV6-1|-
CASSPGQGAQEQYF
TGTGCCAGCAGCCCGGGACAGGGGGCTCAAGAGCAGTACTTC
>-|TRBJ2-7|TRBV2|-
CASNSERGYEQYF
TGTGCCAGCAATTCAGAGCGAGGCTACGAGCAGTACTTC
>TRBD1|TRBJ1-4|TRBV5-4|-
CASSPGQGDEKLFF
TGTGCCAGCAGCCCAGGACAGGGGGACGAAAAACTGTTTTTT
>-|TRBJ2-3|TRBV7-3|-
CASSLMGPDTQYF
TGTGCCAGCAGCCTGATGGGCCCAGATACGCAGTATTTT
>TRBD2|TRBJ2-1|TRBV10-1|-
CASRPAGGSYNEQFF
TGCGCCAGCAGGCCAGCGGGAGGCTCCTACAATGAGCAGTTCTTC
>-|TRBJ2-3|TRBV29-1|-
CSVAVGSSTDTQYF
TGCAGCGTGGCTGTAGGGTCTAGCACAGATACGCAGTATTTT
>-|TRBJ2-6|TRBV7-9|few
CASSLRGTGANVLTF
TGTGCCAGCAGCTTACGGGGAACTGGGGCCAACGTCCTGACTTTC
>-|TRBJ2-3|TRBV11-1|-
CASSSARTDTQYF
TGTGCCAGCAGCTCCGCGAGAACAGATACGCAGTATTTT
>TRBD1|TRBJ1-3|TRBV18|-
CASSPLTGGSGNTIYF
TGTGCCAGCTCACCACTGACAGGGGGATCCGGAAACACCATATATTTT
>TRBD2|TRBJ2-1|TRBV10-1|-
CASSESSGRSNEQFF
TGCGCCAGCAGTGAGTCGAGCGGGAGGAGCAATGAGCAGTTCTTC
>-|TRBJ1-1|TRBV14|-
CASSLYPGTEAFF
TGTGCCAGCAGCCTCTACCCTGGGACTGAAGCTTTCTTT
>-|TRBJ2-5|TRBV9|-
CASSVTVNSQETQYF
TGTGCCAGCAGCGTAACGGTGAACAGCCAAGAGACCCAGTACTTC
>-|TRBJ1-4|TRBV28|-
CASSGRFVKLFF
TGTGCCAGCAGTGGGAGGTTTGTAAAACTGTTTTTT
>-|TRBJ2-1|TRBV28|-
CASSLPYNEQFF
TGTGCCAGCAGTTTACCTTACAATGAGCAGTTCTTC
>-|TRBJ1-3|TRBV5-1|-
CASSLASGNTIYF
TGCGCCAGCAGCTTGGCCTCTGGAAACACCATATATTTT
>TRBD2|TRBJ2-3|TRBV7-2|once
CASSPRSVGLAGDTQYF
TGTGCCAGCAGCCCCCGTAGTGTTGGACTAGCGGGAGATACGCAGTATTTT
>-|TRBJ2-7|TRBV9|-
CASSVDSGYNEQYF
TGTGCCAGCAGCGTAGACTCAGGGTACAACGAGCAGTACTTC
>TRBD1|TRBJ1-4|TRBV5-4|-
CASRSGQGEKLFF
TGTGCCAGCAGATCTGGACAGGGCGAAAAACTGTTTTTT
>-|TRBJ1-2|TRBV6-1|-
CASSERGGYGYTF
TGTGCCAGCAGTGAAAGGGGGGGCTATGGCTACACCTTC
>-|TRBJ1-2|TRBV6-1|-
CASRVFAGYTF
TGTGCTTCCAGGGTTTTTGCGGGCTACACCTTC
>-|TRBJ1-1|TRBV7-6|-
CASSRGGQDTEAFF
TGTGCCAGCAGCAGGGGGGGGCAAGACACTGAAGCTTTCTTT
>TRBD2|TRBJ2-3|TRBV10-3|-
CAIEKTSGSTDTQYF
TGTGCCATCGAAAAAACTAGCGGGAGCACAGATACGCAGTATTTT
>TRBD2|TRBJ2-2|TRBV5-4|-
CASSPGLAYTGELFF
TGTGCCAGCAGCCCGGGACTAGCTTACACCGGGGAGCTGTTTTTT
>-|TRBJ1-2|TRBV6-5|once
CASRESPSGYTF
TGTGCCAGCCGAGAAAGTCCCAGTGGCTACACCTTC
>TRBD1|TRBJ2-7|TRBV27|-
CASSHGTGVPLWYF
TGTGCCAGCAGTCACGGGACAGGGGTACCTTTGTGGTACTTC
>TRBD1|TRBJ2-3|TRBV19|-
CASSIRGPTDTQYF
TGTGCCAGTAGCATCAGGGGGCCGACAGATACGCAGTATTTT